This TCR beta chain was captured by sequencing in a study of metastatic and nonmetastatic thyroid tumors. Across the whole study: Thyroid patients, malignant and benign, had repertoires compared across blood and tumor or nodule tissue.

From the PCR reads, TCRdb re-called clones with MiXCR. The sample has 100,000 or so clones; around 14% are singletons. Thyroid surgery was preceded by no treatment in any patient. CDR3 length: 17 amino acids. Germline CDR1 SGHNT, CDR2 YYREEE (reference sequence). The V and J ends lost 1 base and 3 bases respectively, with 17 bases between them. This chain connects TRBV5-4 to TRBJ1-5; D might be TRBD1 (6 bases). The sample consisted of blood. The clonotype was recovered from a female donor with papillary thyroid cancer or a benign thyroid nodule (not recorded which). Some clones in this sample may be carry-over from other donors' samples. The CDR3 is CASSLTIQGRHNQPQHF. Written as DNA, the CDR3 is TGTGCCAGCAGCTTGACGATACAGGGAAGACACAATCAGCCCCAGCATTTT.